This T cell receptor (beta chain) stems from a study of cytomegalovirus exposure and HLA in healthy donors. PCR employed 60 Vbeta and 13 Jbeta primers. Profiling relied on immunoSEQ multiplex PCR, and the TCRdb table lists in-frame clones only, not all of them. This sample has 120,000 or so clones; over 70% occur once, and the top ten carry about 3.9%. The origin of this receptor is a man in his late teens or twenties in good health and CMV-seropositive. Sequenced material: PBMCs.

CDR3 sequence (DNA): TGTGCCAGCAGCTCGAATACAGGGGGTTCAGGCTACGAGCAGTACTTC. It encodes CASSSNTGGSGYEQYF. The chain joins TRBV7-9 to TRBJ2-7; TRBD1 matches at 8 bases. CDR1 is SEHNR and CDR2 is FQNEAQ in the germline V gene (reference sequence). The length of the CDR3 is 16 residues. V lost 4 bases and J lost 3; bases outside the gene matches: 11.